What follows are 8 T cell receptor beta chains derived from one specimen sequenced in a study of OX40 agonist ivuxolimab in advanced cancers. Libraries came from the immunoSEQ multiplex PCR assay. The source is immuneACCESS, and TCRdb retained only in-frame sequences with V and J called. Part of the clones is not carried over; for the studies checked, unresolved V genes explain less than half of this, and the remainder is unexplained. The sample includes about 79,000 clones, with about 94% observed a single time. Around 10% of the sample lies in the top ten. The material was CD4+ or CD8+ T cells sorted from blood, obtained in a trial of the OX40 agonist ivuxolimab. The receptors derive from an adult with an advanced solid tumor such as melanoma, head and neck, liver or kidney cancer.

The chain has TRBV4-2 and TRBJ2-7, with D perhaps TRBD2 (5 bases). The CDR3 runs 15 residues. CDR1 is LGHNA, CDR2 YNFKEQ, per germline. The ends were cut back, 0 bases at V and 3 bases at J, with 12 bases in the middle. CDR3 protein: CASSQERELVYEQYF. The CDR3 DNA is TGTGCCAGCAGCCAAGAAAGGGAGCTGGTCTACGAGCAGTACTTC.

This clone was detected only once. The chain combines TRBV5-1 with TRBJ1-2; 7 bases are a match to TRBD1. V shed 0 bases and J 1 base; nucleotides not matched to a gene: 12. Germline V gene sequence: CDR1 SGHRS, CDR2 YFSETQ. The CDR3 spans 18 residues. CDR3 loop: CASSLGTGQDIFNYGYTF. CDR3 bases: TGCGCCAGCAGCTTGGGCACTGGACAGGATATATTTAACTATGGCTACACCTTC.

Remarks on this clone: This specimen includes other DNA sequences encoding the same CDR3. The J gene is TRBJ2-1, the V gene TRBV4-3; 7 nucleotides line up with TRBD2. Germline lookup yields CDR1 LGHNA and CDR2 YSLEER. This CDR3 region has 15 residues. V dropped 0 bases and J dropped 4; count of bases not matched to a gene: 3. The CDR3 sequence is CASSQDLGLYNEQFF. For the CDR3, the DNA is TGCGCCAGCAGCCAAGATTTGGGACTATACAATGAGCAGTTCTTC.

The V call is TRBV7-9, the J call TRBJ2-1; D may match TRBD1 or TRBD2 (5 bases each). CDR3 length: 14 amino acids. Per germline, CDR1 SEHNR and CDR2 FQNEAQ (reference sequence). Trimming took off 3 bases at V and 7 bases at J, with 13 bases between the two ends. CDR3 in amino acids: CASSFRLGENEQFF. The CDR3 DNA follows: TGTGCCAGCAGCTTTAGGTTGGGGGAGAATGAGCAGTTCTTC.

The chain couples TRBV6-5 to TRBJ2-1, with 7 nucleotides matching TRBD2. The CDR3 runs to 13 residues. Unmatched junction bases numbered 5, after V lost 2 bases and J lost 10 bases. Germline V lookup: CDR1 MNHEY, CDR2 SVGAGI. As DNA, the CDR3 is TGTGCCAGCAGTTACGGGGGGGTGAGGGAGCAGTTCTTC. This gives the protein CASSYGGVREQFF.

The V gene is TRBV5-8, the J gene TRBJ2-4; unclear D gene. CDR1 is SGHTS and CDR2 is YDEGEE in the germline V gene. Trimming shortened V by 3 bases and J by 1 base, and 11 bases separated the two germline ends. The CDR3 is made up of 15 amino acids. Here the CDR3 reads CASSSLDTAKNIQYF. CDR3 nucleotides: TGTGCCAGCAGCTCACTTGACACCGCCAAAAACATTCAGTACTTC. The full variable domain, in which reference TRBV5-8 and TRBJ2-4 provide the parts outside the CDR3, is EAGVTQSPTHLIKTRGQQATLRCSPISGHTSVYWYQQALGLGLQFLLWYDEGEERNRGNFPPRFSGRQFPNYSSELNVNALELEDSALYLCASSSLDTAKNIQYFGAGTRLSVL.

The rearrangement joins TRBV29-1 to TRBJ2-3; TRBD1 agrees at 8 bases. CDR1 is SQVTM and CDR2 is ANQGSEA in the germline V gene. CDR3 length: 13 amino acids. Germline trimming cut 7 bases from V and 1 base from J; bases unmatched to any gene: 4. CDR3 bases: TGCAGCGCACCGGGACAGGGCACAGATACGCAGTATTTT. This encodes CSAPGQGTDTQYF.

This CDR3 is CATIRGVAGVGEQFF. The CDR3 DNA reads TGTGCCACAATACGGGGGGTGGCGGGAGTGGGTGAGCAGTTCTTC. The rearrangement joins TRBV6-1 to TRBJ2-1, with 7 bases that match TRBD2. Per the germline V gene, CDR1 is MNHNS and CDR2 is SASEGT. The CDR3 has 15 residues. The ends lost 10 bases at V and 9 bases at J; junction bases unmatched: 18.